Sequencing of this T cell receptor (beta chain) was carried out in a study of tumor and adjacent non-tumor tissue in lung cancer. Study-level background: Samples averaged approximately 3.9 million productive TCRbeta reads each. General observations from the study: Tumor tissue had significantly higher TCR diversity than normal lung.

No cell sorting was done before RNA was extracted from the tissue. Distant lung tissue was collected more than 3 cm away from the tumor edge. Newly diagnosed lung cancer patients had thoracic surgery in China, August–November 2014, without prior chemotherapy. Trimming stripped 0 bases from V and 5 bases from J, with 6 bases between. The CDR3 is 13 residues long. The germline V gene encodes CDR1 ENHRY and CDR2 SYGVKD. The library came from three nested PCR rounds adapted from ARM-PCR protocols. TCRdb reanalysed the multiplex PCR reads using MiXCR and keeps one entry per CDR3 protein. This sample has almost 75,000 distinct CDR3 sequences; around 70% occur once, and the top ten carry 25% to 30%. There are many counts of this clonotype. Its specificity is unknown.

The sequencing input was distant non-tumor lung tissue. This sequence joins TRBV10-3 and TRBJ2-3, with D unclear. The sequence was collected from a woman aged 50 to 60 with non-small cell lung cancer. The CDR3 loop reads CAISESSRDTQYF. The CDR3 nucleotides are TGTGCCATCAGTGAGTCGTCACGAGATACGCAGTATTTT.